This entry features one T cell receptor (beta chain) sequence. Its specific antigen is unknown. At one end the junction does not follow the germline gene, possibly because of a read error. Libraries were built with the immunoSEQ multiplex PCR assay. The multiplex PCR relied on a mix of 60 forward primers for TCR Vbeta segments and 13 reverse primers for TCR Jbeta segments. Amplification of the CDR3 region of rearranged TCR beta genes was performed with a multiplex PCR assay on genomic DNA. Amplified TCR beta libraries were sequenced as 87-base-pair reads on the Illumina HiSeq System. In the paper's pipeline: A later analysis counted about 80 million unique TCR beta chains across the 640 or so repertoires, and 9 million to 14 million of these chains were shared by at least two donors. A nearest-neighbor algorithm error-corrected the raw reads and collapsed the reads into unique sequences, merging closely related sequences to remove PCR and sequencing errors. V, D and J gene segments were assigned by aligning CDR3 sequences to IMGT reference sequences. For a sequence to be retained, a match of at least six nucleotides to both a V gene segment and a J gene segment was required. A rearrangement was called productive if the CDR3 had no stop codons and remained in frame with V and J, and every other rearrangement was called non-productive. Following IMGT convention, CDR3 was defined as the stretch from the second conserved V-encoded cysteine up to the conserved J-encoded phenylalanine. The earlier analysis of about 610 of the donors excluded sequences that lacked an unambiguous match to a single V gene segment. An earlier analysis of a few hundred of the donors called V segments functional above 56.7% productive rearrangements and segregating when the between-donor standard deviation exceeded 5%. A statistical classification framework was built to diagnose cytomegalovirus status from the catalog of TCR beta chain sequences. In a later analysis, TCR nucleotide sequences were compared against IMGT/GENE-DB human TR gene sequences so that V and J genes could be assigned. A later analysis assigned CDR3 sequences and most-parsimonious VDJ recombination scenarios with the TCRdist pipeline. In a later analysis, every TCR beta chain was defined by the combination of its CDR3 amino acid sequence and its V-gene family, and reads without a unique V-gene family were dropped. As a way to deal with suspected cross-contamination and a sequencing artifact, a later analysis dropped 450 to 700 nucleotide sequences that were highly shared and had low generation probability. For each public chain, a later analysis derived a clonal expansion index from normalized ranks of inferred template counts within each repertoire. Generation probabilities in a later analysis came from a VDJ recombination model fitted to out-of-frame rearrangements, and those results were checked against IGoR. In a later analysis, hypergeometric tests were used to score TCR-TCR, TCR-HLA and TCR-CMV co-occurrence, with a repertoire-size bias correction applied to TCR pairs. In a later analysis, false discovery rates were estimated by permuting HLA or CMV assignments 20 times. In a later analysis, co-occurring TCRs were grouped using DBSCAN, and TCRdist sequence similarity was added for clustering within HLA-allele-positive subsets. Co-occurrence clustering excluded repertoires with fewer than 30,000 or more than 120,000 public chains, plus five with anomalous nucleotide sharing. TCRdb limited this immuneACCESS table to in-frame rearrangements with V and J called. A share of clones is missing; checked studies link under half to unresolved V genes, and the rest is unexplained. V, J and clone size are those of that table, while D and trimming were read from the DNA. The sample profile shows some 130,000 clones; roughly 85% of them were found once. The ten most abundant clones make up 6.5% of the sample.

The cohort was made up of several hundred healthy bone marrow donors. All cohort members were sampled while nominally healthy, although unrecorded immune exposures were likely present. The donor tested CMV seropositive, placing the donor among the 250 to 350 seropositive members of the cohort. A peripheral blood sample was collected from each donor, and TCR beta sequencing was performed on peripheral blood mononuclear cells. Genomic DNA extraction from the blood cell samples was performed with the Qiagen DNeasy Blood Extraction Kit. The data were obtained in a study of cytomegalovirus exposure and HLA in healthy donors (dated by TCRdb to 2015 to 2018). For the study in its entirety: An earlier analysis of about 560 of the donors reported about 300 Gb of sequence data and 100 million to 120 million unique TCR beta sequences obtained from around 190 million T cells. An early release that covered about 600 HLA-typed donors contained around 300 gigabases of sequencing data and tens of millions of unique TCR sequences. The genetic ancestry cluster associated with self-reported Caucasian donors included 80% to 90% of the 300 to 450 genotyped donors. The study aimed to test whether signatures of past pathogen exposure could be identified by cataloging public T cell receptors. The study profiled the T cell repertoires of under 700 subjects by immunosequencing and related them to cytomegalovirus serostatus. Along with the roughly 670-subject first cohort, a separate validation cohort of around 110 different subjects was used. High-throughput TCR immunosequencing, statistical association of individual TCRs with disease status, and machine learning were combined to predict cytomegalovirus infection status. A later analysis re-examined previously published TCR beta repertoires from more than 650 donors and added high-resolution HLA genotyping to investigate patterns of TCR occurrence. Rather than drawing on any new phenotypic data, the later analysis identified candidate immune exposures from TCR beta sequences and the way those sequences occurred across donors. To decide whether each TCR beta V gene segment behaved as functional or pseudogenic, an earlier analysis of some 580 of the donors relied on high-throughput TCR beta sequencing. Donor age, sex, ethnicity and CMV serostatus were compiled alongside the repertoire data. In a later genetic analysis, genome-wide SNP genotypes for about 55% of the roughly 700 donors were used, and that subset was treated as a discovery cohort. All discovery cohort repertoires had been generated on a single sequencing platform. HLA typing covered class I and class II loci at four-digit resolution. The number of donors typed differed by locus, with about 629-630 for A, B, C, DRB1 and DQB1, around 500 for DQA1, 600 to 610 for DPA1, and around 450 for DPB1. About five DR-DQ haplotypes were handled as single units for association and clustering because linkage in the cohort was strong. Among roughly 400 genotyped donors of the cohort, an average of 235,054 unique TCR beta nucleotide sequences were sequenced per donor, roughly 20% of them non-productive.

Findings and caveats that apply to the study as a whole: In a later analysis, several top co-occurrence clusters were reported to appear linked to parvovirus B19, influenza, CMV and Epstein-Barr virus. Correlated functional status among segregating V segments might be attributable to linkage disequilibrium, but an unknown experimental factor could not be ruled out. An association between a missense DCLRE1C variant and V-gene and J-gene trimming of TCR beta chains was found in a later genetic analysis and replicated in an independent cohort. Sequencing depth was assumed to be roughly uniform across donors in the presence/absence analyses, though that assumption may not hold. The earlier analysis of some 560 of the donors excluded 15 to 20 rarely observed V segments, including chromosome 9 orphons, because counts were too low. According to a later analysis, most CMV-associated TCR beta chains appeared to be HLA-restricted, and the HLA associations seemed to be driven largely by CMV exposure. In this cohort, only TCR beta chains were sequenced, and detectable features were limited by the absence of alpha or paired-chain data. In both the original and validation cohorts, the classifier was reported to diagnose cytomegalovirus status with high specificity and sensitivity. Across donors, most TCR sequences were observed very rarely, whereas some public TCRs were present in many individuals. It was suggested by the authors that the approach could potentially be generalized to other disease states and immunological phenotypes. In a later analysis, the rate of TCR association differed among HLA loci, with DRB1 alleles having the most associated TCRs and HLA-C alleles having the fewest. In a later analysis, about 17,000 TCR beta sequences were associated with specific HLA alleles at a false discovery rate of 0.05. Compared with the roughly 600-donor mean, donors in an Asian-associated ancestry cluster had fewer N-insertions in productive TCRs, according to a later genetic analysis. Three of the identified cytomegalovirus-associated TCR beta chains were confirmed in vitro to be specific for cytomegalovirus antigens. Some IMGT-functional V segments, including TRBV6-2 and TRBV6-3, could not be told apart with the 87-base-pair reads, so those segments were excluded. A further reported finding was that TCR beta sequences accurately predicted the HLA-A and HLA-B alleles for most subjects in the first cohort. HLA typing was unavailable for some donors at each locus, so association tests used only the typed subset. The study gave a list of about 160 TCR beta chains associated with cytomegalovirus. CMV serostatus was the only immune exposure information available for the cohort. In a later analysis, HLA-associated TCR beta chains were found to be more clonally expanded and to have lower generation probabilities than equally common non-associated chains. Assigning TCR associations to individual alleles was difficult when HLA alleles, especially DR and DQ, strongly co-occurred. Broadly in line with IMGT annotations, most TCR beta V segments showed up in productive rearrangements about 87% or about 30% of the time in an earlier analysis of 587 of the donors. A group of highly shared sequence variants was considered likely to be a technical artifact of the sequencing pipeline.

CDR1 and CDR2 are read off the germline V gene (reference sequence) as LNHDA and SQIVND. The CDR3 starts with the cysteine, ends with the phenylalanine, and has 15 residues. The entry retains the CDR3 DNA only, 45 bases that are in frame from base 1. The sample was PBMCs. The chain was built from TRBV19 and TRBJ2-7; tentative D gene TRBD1, with 5 bases matching. This TCR was sampled from a man between 35 and 55 years old in good health and CMV-seropositive. The DNA reads as follows: TGTGCCAGTAGTACAAGGGGCGAGGTCTCCCACGAGCAGTACTTC. It translates as CASSTRGEVSHEQYF.